This is a list of T cell receptor beta chains from one sample in a study of blood T cells in healthy people across ages. TCRdb processed the 5' RACE reads anew with MiXCR; each CDR3 protein has one entry. The table lists around 1.5 million distinct CDR3 sequences, around 59% of them singletons, with 6.7% in the top ten. The sample was blood. The receptor set was obtained from a man aged 18-30 years in good health. Each CDR3 is given with its conserved first and last residue. Fields, in order: J gene, V gene, D gene, clone size, CDR3 DNA, CDR3 protein. D genes are given only for firm matches. Size tells how often a clone was seen (once, few, many) or the class of an expanded clone, and some rows leave it out.

j_gene: TRBJ2-5
v_gene: TRBV7-2
d_gene: -
abundance: -
CDR3nt: TGTGCCAGCAGCCCACGTAGCGGAGCCGGAAAGACCCAGTACTTC
CDR3aa: CASSPRSGAGKTQYF

j_gene: TRBJ1-4
v_gene: TRBV20-1
d_gene: -
abundance: many
CDR3nt: TGCAGTGCTAGAGATCTTAGGACGCATAATGAAAAACTGTTTTTT
CDR3aa: CSARDLRTHNEKLFF

j_gene: TRBJ2-7
v_gene: TRBV20-1
d_gene: -
abundance: -
CDR3nt: TGCAGTGCGCCCGAAGACGAGAGGGACCCTTTTTCCAACCTCGGGTTCTCCTACGAGCAGTACTTC
CDR3aa: CSAPEDERDPFSNLGFSYEQYF

j_gene: TRBJ1-2
v_gene: TRBV4-3
d_gene: TRBD1
abundance: -
CDR3nt: TGCGCCAGCAGCCAGGCGGGACAGGGCAAAGGCTACACCTTC
CDR3aa: CASSQAGQGKGYTF

j_gene: TRBJ2-7
v_gene: TRBV21-1
d_gene: -
abundance: -
CDR3nt: TGTGCCAGCAGAGGGACTAGCGGGAGGGCCTTTTACGAGCAGTACTTC
CDR3aa: CASRGTSGRAFYEQYF

j_gene: TRBJ2-1
v_gene: TRBV3-1
d_gene: -
abundance: -
CDR3nt: TGTGCCAGCAGCCTCCTGGAGACCAAAACTAGTAACAATGAGCAGTTCTTC
CDR3aa: CASSLLETKTSNNEQFF

j_gene: TRBJ2-4
v_gene: TRBV6-6
d_gene: -
abundance: -
CDR3nt: TGTGCCAGCAGTTACCAGGGTAGTGGGGACATTCAGTACTTC
CDR3aa: CASSYQGSGDIQYF

j_gene: TRBJ2-2
v_gene: TRBV2
d_gene: -
abundance: -
CDR3nt: TGTGCCAGCGGGATACCAGAGGGGGTCGGGGAGCTGTTTTTT
CDR3aa: CASGIPEGVGELFF

j_gene: TRBJ2-7
v_gene: TRBV28
d_gene: -
abundance: few
CDR3nt: TGTGCCAGCAGTTCAATAGATCACTACGAGCAGTACTTC
CDR3aa: CASSSIDHYEQYF

j_gene: TRBJ1-2
v_gene: TRBV29-1
d_gene: -
abundance: -
CDR3nt: TGCAGCGTTGAAGTCAGCTCTAACTATGGCTACACCTTC
CDR3aa: CSVEVSSNYGYTF

j_gene: TRBJ2-2
v_gene: TRBV20-1
d_gene: TRBD1
abundance: -
CDR3nt: TGCAGTGCTCGGACAGGGAACACCGGGGAGCTGTTTTTT
CDR3aa: CSARTGNTGELFF

j_gene: TRBJ1-6
v_gene: TRBV5-4
d_gene: -
abundance: -
CDR3nt: TGTGCCAGCAGCCTGATCAAAACAGGGAATTCACCCCTCCACTTT
CDR3aa: CASSLIKTGNSPLHF

j_gene: TRBJ1-2
v_gene: TRBV18
d_gene: -
abundance: -
CDR3nt: TGTGCCAGCTCACCACCGGAGGGTGTCGGTGGCTACACCTTC
CDR3aa: CASSPPEGVGGYTF

j_gene: TRBJ2-4
v_gene: TRBV5-6
d_gene: TRBD2
abundance: few
CDR3nt: TGTGCCAGCAGCTCCCGACCGGGACTAGCGGGAGGTTCCGTCCGCGGGGACAAAAACATTCAGTACTTC
CDR3aa: CASSSRPGLAGGSVRGDKNIQYF

j_gene: TRBJ1-1
v_gene: TRBV6-5
d_gene: -
abundance: -
CDR3nt: TGTGCCAGCAGTTACCCACCAGGGAGAGAAGACACTGAAGCTTTCTTT
CDR3aa: CASSYPPGREDTEAFF

j_gene: TRBJ1-5
v_gene: TRBV5-6
d_gene: -
abundance: few
CDR3nt: TGTGCCAGCAGCTTGGAGAGGGCAGGCAATCAGCCCCAGCATTTT
CDR3aa: CASSLERAGNQPQHF

j_gene: TRBJ2-1
v_gene: TRBV7-8
d_gene: TRBD2
abundance: -
CDR3nt: TGTGCCAGCAGCTTACAACCTAGCGGGACTGAGCAGTTCTTC
CDR3aa: CASSLQPSGTEQFF

j_gene: TRBJ2-5
v_gene: TRBV28
d_gene: TRBD1
abundance: few
CDR3nt: TGTGCCAGCTTTCCCCCGGGACAGCAGGACCGCCAAGAGACCCAGTACTTC
CDR3aa: CASFPPGQQDRQETQYF

j_gene: TRBJ2-1
v_gene: TRBV7-8
d_gene: -
abundance: -
CDR3nt: TGTGCCAGCAGCACTCGCCAAAAGCGGAGCTCCTACAATGAGCAGTTCTTC
CDR3aa: CASSTRQKRSSYNEQFF

j_gene: TRBJ1-2
v_gene: TRBV25-1
d_gene: TRBD1
abundance: few
CDR3nt: TGTGCCAGCAGTGAGGGGACAGGGGTCCCCCATGGCTACACCTTC
CDR3aa: CASSEGTGVPHGYTF

j_gene: TRBJ2-5
v_gene: TRBV20-1
d_gene: -
abundance: -
CDR3nt: TGCAGTGCTAGGCCGTGGGTTGGGTCTCGGGAGCAGTACTTC
CDR3aa: CSARPWVGSREQYF

j_gene: TRBJ2-7
v_gene: TRBV5-5
d_gene: TRBD2
abundance: -
CDR3nt: TGTGCCAGCAGCTTTGTTGGAAGCGGGGGATACGAGCAGTACTTC
CDR3aa: CASSFVGSGGYEQYF

j_gene: TRBJ2-3
v_gene: TRBV5-1
d_gene: -
abundance: few
CDR3nt: TGCGCCAGCAGCTCCCTATATGCGGATACGCAGTATTTT
CDR3aa: CASSSLYADTQYF

j_gene: TRBJ1-1
v_gene: TRBV12-3/TRBV12-4
d_gene: -
abundance: few
CDR3nt: TGTGCCAGCAGTTATTCGTCCTTCACTGAAGCTTTCTTT
CDR3aa: CASSYSSFTEAFF

j_gene: TRBJ2-7
v_gene: TRBV27
d_gene: TRBD1
abundance: -
CDR3nt: TGTGCCAGCAGTTTATCCGTGACAGGGACCAACGAGCAGTACTTC
CDR3aa: CASSLSVTGTNEQYF

j_gene: TRBJ2-7
v_gene: TRBV11-2
d_gene: TRBD2
abundance: -
CDR3nt: TGTGCCAGCAGCTTAAGGGGCGGGAGTCGTTCCTACGAGCAGTACTTC
CDR3aa: CASSLRGGSRSYEQYF

j_gene: TRBJ1-1
v_gene: TRBV29-1
d_gene: -
abundance: -
CDR3nt: TGCAGCGTTGAAGAGCGTTCTGAAGCTTTCTTT
CDR3aa: CSVEERSEAFF

j_gene: TRBJ2-3
v_gene: TRBV12-3/TRBV12-4
d_gene: -
abundance: -
CDR3nt: TGTGCCAGTAAAGTCCATGGGGATACGCAGTATTTT
CDR3aa: CASKVHGDTQYF

j_gene: TRBJ2-5
v_gene: TRBV29-1
d_gene: TRBD2
abundance: -
CDR3nt: TGCAGCGTTGACTTTAGGGCGGGAGTTGTAGAGACCCAGTACTTC
CDR3aa: CSVDFRAGVVETQYF

j_gene: TRBJ2-7
v_gene: TRBV20-1
d_gene: -
abundance: -
CDR3nt: TGCAGTGCTATAGATTTGATTACGGCCTTCGAGCAGTACTTC
CDR3aa: CSAIDLITAFEQYF

j_gene: TRBJ2-1
v_gene: TRBV24-1
d_gene: -
abundance: -
CDR3nt: TGTGCCACCAGTGATACCCTTACGCGGGAGCAGTTCTTC
CDR3aa: CATSDTLTREQFF

j_gene: TRBJ2-1
v_gene: TRBV7-9
d_gene: TRBD2
abundance: -
CDR3nt: TGTGCCAGCAGCAACAACCGACTAGCGTCATACAATGAGCAGTTCTTC
CDR3aa: CASSNNRLASYNEQFF

j_gene: TRBJ2-7
v_gene: TRBV12-5
d_gene: TRBD2
abundance: -
CDR3nt: TGTGCTAGTGGTTTGGTACGGTTGGTAGCGGGTGGATCCTACGAGCAGTACTTC
CDR3aa: CASGLVRLVAGGSYEQYF

j_gene: TRBJ2-1
v_gene: TRBV5-1
d_gene: -
abundance: few
CDR3nt: TGCGCCAGCAGTGTGGCGAACACCTACAATGAGCAGTTCTTC
CDR3aa: CASSVANTYNEQFF

j_gene: TRBJ2-7
v_gene: TRBV4-1
d_gene: -
abundance: -
CDR3nt: TGCGTCAGCAGCCAAACGACAGGACCACCCTACGAGCAGTACTTC
CDR3aa: CVSSQTTGPPYEQYF

j_gene: TRBJ2-7
v_gene: TRBV5-1
d_gene: -
abundance: -
CDR3nt: TGCGCCAGCAGCCCCGGACAGATGTTATCCTACGAGCAGTACTTC
CDR3aa: CASSPGQMLSYEQYF

j_gene: TRBJ2-7
v_gene: TRBV6-5
d_gene: -
abundance: once
CDR3nt: TGTGCCAGCAGTTGGAGAGAGTCCTACGAGCAGTACTTC
CDR3aa: CASSWRESYEQYF

j_gene: TRBJ2-7
v_gene: TRBV24-1
d_gene: -
abundance: -
CDR3nt: TGTGCCACGGAGGGGCAGAACTCCTACGAGCAGTACTTC
CDR3aa: CATEGQNSYEQYF

j_gene: TRBJ2-4
v_gene: TRBV28
d_gene: -
abundance: -
CDR3nt: TGTGCCAGCAGCCCCCGGGGGAGGTCCCAAGCCAAAAACATTCAGTACTTC
CDR3aa: CASSPRGRSQAKNIQYF